Given below is one T cell receptor (beta chain) in context. What it binds is unknown. CDR1 and CDR2 (germline): SGHTA, FQGTGA. CDR3 size: 14 residues. Preparation of TRB cDNA libraries relied on 5' RACE carrying UMI labels. TCRdb reprocessed the 5' RACE reads and keeps a single row for each CDR3 protein, giving no DNA. The table for this sample gives roughly 89,000 distinct CDR3 sequences. The sample originates from a study of CXCR3-negative and CXCR3-positive naive CD8 T cells. General study findings and limits: Because surface CD5 did not distinguish the naive subsets, TCR strength was inferred from TRB CDR3 properties. Comparably high diversity marked both naive subsets, whereas memory CD8+ cells had much lower diversity. TRB CDR3s of CXCR3-positive naive cells were more hydrophobic than those of CXCR3-negative naive cells.

This rearrangement joins TRBV7-3 to TRBJ2-2. Input material: naive CXCR3- CD8+ T cells from blood. The subset is: CD45RO-CCR7+CD27+CD95- naive CD8+ T cells lacking CXCR3 (TNR3-). The clonotype originates from a human donor in good health. Some clones in this sample may be carry-over from other donors' samples. The CDR3 sequence: CASSLSLRGEELFF. The whole variable domain, remainder taken from reference TRBV7-3 and TRBJ2-2, is GAGVSQTPSNKVTEKGKYVELRCDPISGHTALYWYRQSLGQGPEFLIYFQGTGAADDSGLPNDRFFAVRPEGSVSTLKIQRTERGDSAVYLCASSLSLRGEELFFGEGSRLTVL.